This record concerns one T cell receptor beta chain sequence. Recruits, aged roughly 18 to 95 years, lived in 20 to 30 US areas. This specimen belongs to a study of blood T cell repertoires in COVID-19. In the study overall: Samples came from the United States, Italy and Spain, spanning acute and convalescent COVID-19. T cells, B-cell-depleted T cells, or PBMCs provided the cDNA or gDNA that served as material.

The repertoire was sequenced with immunoSEQ multiplex PCR; TCRdb's copy has only in-frame clones and lacks some. The table includes fewer than 450,000 clones, 80% to 95% detected once. V lost 5 bases, J lost 5 bases, and 7 bases stayed unmatched. Per germline, CDR1 SGHNT and CDR2 YENEEA. The CDR3 length is 15 residues. The gene calls are TRBV11-3 and TRBJ2-2; 8 bases map to TRBD1. The receptor was isolated from a man between 18 and 29 years old who had recovered from COVID-19. Input material: PBMCs or T cells enriched from blood (not recorded which). The CDR3 coding sequence is TGTGCCAGCAGCACGGACAGGGCGCGAACCGGGGAGCTGTTTTTT. Translation gives CASSTDRARTGELFF.